This TCR beta chain was identified during a study of neurological immune-mediated disorders. V lost 6 bases and J lost 4, with 12 bases in between. Germline V lookup: CDR1 SQVTM, CDR2 ANQGSEA. CDR3 length: 12 residues. It was by 5'RACE with 10-nucleotide random UMIs that the cDNA was made. Every sequencing run produced over 170 million TCR-beta sequences, and the sequences from any one run covered 15-18 subjects. TCRdb passed the 5' RACE reads through MiXCR, listing each CDR3 protein once. The sample holds around 94,000 distinct CDR3 sequences, 3.5% seen once. This clonotype was picked up many times. The specimen sequenced was PBMCs. The chain uses TRBV29-1 and TRBJ1-1; D is undetermined. The origin of this receptor is a woman under 30 with multiple sclerosis. CDR3 amino acids: CSVRWAGTEAFF. DNA of the CDR3: TGCAGCGTGCGCTGGGCGGGCACTGAAGCTTTCTTT.